The 6 T cell receptor beta chains reported below all come from one sample, sequenced in a study of blood T cell repertoires in COVID-19. TCRdb keeps only in-frame clones here, not all; method: immunoSEQ multiplex PCR. The sample has approximately 90,000 clones; 89% are singletons. What was sequenced was peripheral blood. These receptors were obtained from a man in his fifties or sixties with COVID-19, enrolled during active disease.

The chain recombines TRBV4-2 with TRBJ2-5; D unclear. Germline CDR1 LGHNA, CDR2 YNFKEQ. Trimming removed 1 base at V and 3 bases at J, with 12 bases between. The CDR3 is made up of 15 amino acids. The CDR3 reads CASSQVRLVEETQYF. CDR3 nucleotides: TGTGCCAGCAGCCAAGTTAGGCTAGTTGAAGAGACCCAGTACTTC.

This clone was found once. The rearrangement links TRBV10-3 to TRBJ2-1, with TRBD2 matching 14 bases. Germline values: CDR1 ENHRY, CDR2 SYGVKD. There are 13 residues in the CDR3. V lost 10 bases and J lost 10; bases outside the gene matches: 6. The CDR3 sequence is CATGTSGGSEQFF. CDR3 coding DNA: TGTGCCACCGGGACTAGCGGGGGATCGGAGCAGTTCTTC.

The gene calls are TRBV4-1 and TRBJ2-2, with D unclear. V was shortened by 0 bases and J by 4 bases, with 9 bases between the two germline ends. The CDR3 extends over 15 amino acids. In germline, CDR1 is MGHRA, CDR2 YSYEKL. This CDR3 reads CASSQERGFTGELFF. In DNA form, the CDR3 reads TGCGCCAGCAGCCAAGAGAGAGGATTCACCGGGGAGCTGTTTTTT.

This clone is a singleton in its sample. The gene calls are TRBV9 and TRBJ2-2, with 9 bases fitting TRBD1. J lost 5 bases, V lost 3 bases, and 11 bases had no gene match. Germline CDR1 SGDLS, CDR2 YYNGEE. The CDR3 runs to 17 residues. The CDR3 protein is CASSEARDRERTGELFF. In DNA form, the CDR3 reads TGTGCCAGCAGCGAGGCAAGGGACAGGGAGAGAACCGGGGAGCTGTTTTTT.

The genes are TRBV19 and TRBJ2-1, with 9 bases aligning to TRBD2. V dropped 2 bases and J dropped 6; count of bases not matched to a gene: 2. The CDR3 has 14 amino acids. Germline lookup yields CDR1 LNHDA and CDR2 SQIVND (reference sequence). CDR3 nucleotides: TGTGCCAGTAGTATACTAGCGGGAAGCAATGAGCAGTTCTTC. It is translated as CASSILAGSNEQFF.

The genes are TRBV5-4 and TRBJ1-2, with 8 nucleotides matching TRBD1. V lost 9 bases, J lost 11 bases, and 18 bases stayed unmatched. Germline V gene lookup returns CDR1 SGHNT and CDR2 YYREEE (reference sequence). The CDR3 spans 14 residues. In DNA, the CDR3 is TGTGCCACGAGACCCAACCCGGGACAGGAGGGTTACACCTTC. This translates into CATRPNPGQEGYTF.